A selection of T cell receptor beta chains follows, all from one sample in a study of blood T cell repertoires in COVID-19. Sequencing was performed with immunoSEQ multiplex PCR; in TCRdb, only in-frame clones are kept and a portion is missing. The repertoire holds about 180,000 clones, with around nine tenths as singletons. The sequenced sample consisted of peripheral blood. The receptors were gathered from a woman in her sixties or seventies with COVID-19, enrolled during active disease. Each CDR3 is given with its conserved first and last residue. D genes are given only for firm matches. The size entry is marked missing in some rows and otherwise reads once, few, many or a size class.

J gene,V gene,D gene,clone size,CDR3 protein,CDR3 DNA
TRBJ2-7,TRBV12-3/TRBV12-4,.,.,CASSQGYSEQYF,TGTGCCAGCAGTCAGGGTTATTCCGAGCAGTACTTC
TRBJ1-5,TRBV2,.,.,CASSPRGGDQPQHF,TGTGCCAGCAGCCCCCGGGGAGGGGATCAGCCCCAGCATTTT
TRBJ1-4,TRBV28,.,.,CASSLGQPEKLFF,TGTGCCAGCAGTTTGGGACAACCTGAAAAACTGTTTTTT
TRBJ1-5,TRBV5-6,.,.,CASSLRRETSNQPQHF,TGTGCCAGCAGCTTGAGGAGGGAGACTAGCAATCAGCCCCAGCATTTT
TRBJ1-6,TRBV7-9,TRBD1,few,CASSHTDRGGNSPLHF,TGTGCCAGCAGCCACACCGACAGGGGAGGTAATTCACCCCTCCACTTT
TRBJ1-2,TRBV10-2,.,.,CASGTPNYGYTF,TGCGCCAGCGGGACACCCAACTATGGCTACACCTTC
TRBJ2-1,TRBV7-3,TRBD2,.,CASSATSGRSYEQFF,TGTGCCAGCAGCGCGACTAGCGGGAGGTCTTATGAGCAGTTCTTC
TRBJ1-5,TRBV19,.,once,CASHGTLSNQPQHF,TGTGCCAGCCACGGGACACTTAGCAATCAGCCCCAGCATTTT
TRBJ1-2,TRBV2,.,.,CVSSDGGTANYGYTF,TGTGTCAGCAGTGATGGCGGCACGGCTAACTATGGCTACACCTTC
TRBJ2-7,TRBV3-1/TRBV3-2,TRBD1,.,CASSRPETGGYEQYF,TGTGCCAGCAGCCGCCCCGAGACAGGGGGCTACGAGCAGTACTTC
TRBJ2-7,TRBV10-1,TRBD1,.,CASSVRDSVSYEQYF,TGCGCCAGCAGTGTAAGGGACAGCGTGTCCTACGAGCAGTACTTC
TRBJ2-2,TRBV5-4,TRBD2,.,CASSRAGGVNTGELFF,TGTGCCAGCAGCCGGGCGGGGGGAGTTAACACCGGGGAGCTGTTTTTT
TRBJ2-3,TRBV4-3,.,.,CASSQEDSSTDTQYF,TGCGCCAGCAGCCAAGAAGACAGCAGCACAGATACGCAGTATTTT
TRBJ2-7,TRBV10-1,TRBD2,.,CASNRGGLYEQYF,TGCGCCAGCAACCGCGGGGGGCTCTACGAGCAGTACTTC
TRBJ2-7,TRBV21-1,.,.,CASRRTGTYEQYF,TGTGCCAGCCGCAGGACAGGAACCTACGAGCAGTACTTC
TRBJ2-3,TRBV11-2,TRBD2,.,CASSPGLPTDTQYF,TGTGCCAGCAGCCCGGGACTACCCACAGATACGCAGTATTTT
TRBJ1-1,TRBV9,.,.,CASSVGTGRLNTEAFF,TGTGCCAGCAGCGTAGGTACAGGGCGGCTGAACACTGAAGCTTTCTTT
TRBJ2-2,TRBV11-3,.,.,CASSRKLRTDYTGELFF,TGTGCCAGCAGCCGAAAATTACGGACAGACTACACCGGGGAGCTGTTTTTT
TRBJ1-1,TRBV11-3,TRBD1,once,CASSLVGQGGTEAFF,TGTGCCAGCAGCTTAGTTGGGCAGGGGGGTACTGAAGCTTTCTTT
TRBJ2-3,TRBV11-2,TRBD2,few,CASSLTSGISDTQYF,TGTGCCAGCAGCTTAACCAGCGGGATTTCAGATACGCAGTATTTT
TRBJ1-4,TRBV7-8,TRBD1,.,CASSPTGNREKLFF,TGTGCCAGCAGCCCGACAGGGAATCGGGAAAAACTGTTTTTT
TRBJ2-7,TRBV6-5,TRBD1,.,CASSTGQATGEQYF,TGTGCCAGCAGTACCGGACAGGCCACAGGCGAGCAGTACTTC
TRBJ2-2,TRBV10-3,.,.,CAISANGELFF,TGTGCCATCAGTGCAAACGGGGAGCTGTTTTTT
TRBJ1-1,TRBV15,.,.,CATSSNRRVRNTEAFF,TGTGCCACCAGCAGCAACCGGCGGGTTAGGAACACTGAAGCTTTCTTT
TRBJ2-5,TRBV3-1/TRBV3-2,TRBD2,.,CASSQVSGGGQETQYF,TGTGCCAGCAGCCAAGTGTCTGGCGGGGGACAAGAGACCCAGTACTTC
TRBJ2-4,TRBV7-2,.,.,CASSLDRSGAKNIQYF,TGTGCCAGCAGCTTAGATCGGTCGGGAGCCAAAAACATTCAGTACTTC
TRBJ1-6,TRBV7-9,.,.,CASSFLRGGSPLHF,TGTGCCAGCAGCTTTTTAAGGGGTGGGTCACCCCTCCACTTT
TRBJ1-2,TRBV4-2,.,few,CASSQVEDYYGYTF,TGTGCCAGCAGCCAAGTCGAGGATTACTATGGCTACACCTTC
TRBJ1-5,TRBV7-9,.,.,CASSFSQGNQPQHF,TGTGCCAGCAGCTTTTCTCAGGGAAATCAGCCCCAGCATTTT
TRBJ2-1,TRBV3-1/TRBV3-2,.,.,CASSHLGDEQFF,TGTGCCAGCAGCCACCTGGGAGATGAGCAGTTCTTC
TRBJ2-7,TRBV6-5,TRBD2,.,CASSRLAGVYEQYF,TGTGCCAGCAGTCGTCTTGCGGGGGTTTACGAGCAGTACTTC
TRBJ1-1,TRBV28,.,.,CASSLPLWRRDTEAFF,TGTGCCAGCAGTTTACCCCTTTGGAGGAGGGACACTGAAGCTTTCTTT
TRBJ1-1,TRBV19,TRBD1,once,CASSTGGPTEAFF,TGTGCCAGTAGCACAGGGGGGCCCACTGAAGCTTTCTTT
TRBJ2-7,TRBV28,TRBD1,.,CASSSPGTGSYEQYF,TGTGCCAGCAGCTCCCCCGGGACAGGGTCCTACGAGCAGTACTTC
TRBJ2-7,TRBV5-1,TRBD2,.,CASSFWTSGRGGSYEQYF,TGCGCCAGCAGCTTCTGGACTAGCGGGAGAGGGGGCTCCTACGAGCAGTACTTC
TRBJ1-4,TRBV4-2,.,.,CASSQDRSEKLFF,TGTGCCAGCAGCCAAGATCGGAGTGAAAAACTGTTTTTT
TRBJ2-5,TRBV19,TRBD2,.,CASSEGGGVQETQYF,TGTGCCAGTAGTGAGGGTGGGGGGGTCCAAGAGACCCAGTACTTC
TRBJ1-3,TRBV3-1/TRBV3-2,.,.,CASSQTSAGNTIYF,TGTGCCAGCAGCCAGACCAGCGCGGGAAACACCATATATTTT
TRBJ2-5,TRBV13,.,.,CASSFRDSDNWAETQYF,TGTGCCAGCAGCTTCCGGGACTCCGATAATTGGGCAGAGACCCAGTACTTC
TRBJ2-1,TRBV4-2,.,.,CASSQGSTSMAGVTSNEQFF,TGTGCCAGCAGCCAAGGAAGTACTTCGATGGCAGGGGTAACCTCCAATGAGCAGTTCTTC
TRBJ2-2,TRBV19,.,.,CASSRLDRDTGELFF,TGTGCCAGTAGTAGGTTGGACAGAGACACCGGGGAGCTGTTTTTT
TRBJ2-7,TRBV9,TRBD2,.,CASSATSGWYEQYF,TGTGCCAGCAGCGCGACTAGCGGTTGGTACGAGCAGTACTTC
TRBJ2-3,TRBV19,.,.,CATKRGTASTDTQYF,TGTGCCACCAAACGCGGGACAGCTAGCACAGATACGCAGTATTTT
TRBJ1-1,TRBV2,.,.,CASSEARANTEAFF,TGTGCCAGCAGTGAAGCGCGCGCGAACACTGAAGCTTTCTTT
TRBJ2-1,TRBV4-1,TRBD2,.,CASSQDRATSGNNEQFF,TGCGCCAGCAGCCAAGATCGGGCGACTAGCGGTAACAATGAGCAGTTCTTC
TRBJ1-5,TRBV6-2/TRBV6-3,.,.,CASSVNRAFNQPQHF,TGTGCCAGCAGTGTTAACAGGGCTTTCAATCAGCCCCAGCATTTT
TRBJ2-3,TRBV5-1,TRBD2,.,CASSLAAGGAADTQYF,TGCGCCAGCAGCTTGGCAGCGGGAGGAGCGGCAGATACGCAGTATTTT
TRBJ2-7,TRBV5-4,.,.,CASSLGGGVTYEQYF,TGTGCCAGCAGCTTGGGCGGCGGGGTAACCTACGAGCAGTACTTC